The 13 T cell receptor beta chains below were found in one sample sequenced in a study of T cell responses to AZD1222 COVID-19 vaccine. Assay used: immunoSEQ multiplex PCR; TCRdb lists only in-frame clones, some missing. The sample gives roughly 150,000 clones, 80% to 90% of which show up once; 5.5% to 7% is in the top ten. The input for sequencing was peripheral blood, taken after recovery from COVID-19. All receptors derive from an adult who had recovered from COVID-19.

The V call is TRBV3-1 (or the pseudogene TRBV3-2), the J call TRBJ2-6, with 8 bases matching TRBD2. The junction had 7 bases not matched to a gene; V was cut back by 0 bases and J by 0 bases. The germline V gene encodes CDR1 LGHDT and CDR2 YNNKEL (reference sequence). The CDR3 is 19 amino acids. CDR3 bases: TGTGCCAGCAGCCAAGAAGGCGGCGGGAGGAGCTCTGGGGCCAACGTCCTGACTTTC. It specifies CASSQEGGGRSSGANVLTF.

This rearrangement joins TRBV9 to TRBJ1-2; 7 nucleotides match TRBD1. The ends lost 7 bases at V and 7 bases at J; junction bases unmatched: 10. The CDR3 runs to 13 residues. The germline CDR1 and CDR2 sequences are SGDLS and YYNGEE. CDR3 sequence (DNA): TGTGCCAGCGGAGACAGGGCGTTGAGTGGCTACACCTTC. Protein product: CASGDRALSGYTF. Full variable domain (remainder filled in from reference TRBV9 and TRBJ1-2): DSGVTQTPKHLITATGQRVTLRCSPRSGDLSVYWYQQSLDQGLQFLIQYYNGEERAKGNILERFSAQQFPDLHSELNLSSLELGDSALYFCASGDRALSGYTFGSGTRLTVV.

The chain recombines TRBV27 with TRBJ2-3; 10 nucleotides match TRBD2. The CDR3 consists of 16 residues. Trimming took 0 bases from V and 3 from J; bases not matched to a gene: 3. Germline-derived CDR1 and CDR2 are MNHEY and SMNVEV (reference sequence). The CDR3 here is CASSLSVTSGTDTQYF. CDR3 DNA: TGTGCCAGCAGTTTATCTGTGACTAGCGGGACAGATACGCAGTATTTT.

The gene calls are TRBV5-1 and TRBJ1-1, with unresolved D. Trimming removed 0 bases from V and 6 bases from J, with 15 bases in between. This CDR3 comprises 15 residues. Per germline, CDR1 SGHRS and CDR2 YFSETQ. The chain's CDR3 is CASSLGRTGISEAFF. DNA of the CDR3: TGCGCCAGCAGCTTGGGGCGGACGGGCATCTCTGAAGCTTTCTTT. The complete variable domain, with remaining parts taken from reference TRBV5-1 and TRBJ1-1, reads KAGVTQTPRYLIKTRGQQVTLSCSPISGHRSVSWYQQTPGQGLQFLFEYFSETQRNKGNFPGRFSGRQFSNSRSEMNVSTLELGDSALYLCASSLGRTGISEAFFGQGTRLTVV.

The rearrangement uses TRBV9 and TRBJ2-5; 11 nucleotides line up with TRBD1. The CDR3 runs 15 residues. The junction had 4 bases not matched to a gene; V was cut back by 4 bases and J by 2 bases. Germline V gives CDR1 SGDLS, CDR2 YYNGEE. CDR3 in amino acids: CASSTWDRGQETQYF. DNA of the CDR3: TGTGCCAGCAGCACCTGGGACAGGGGGCAAGAGACCCAGTACTTC.

The chain is built from TRBV11-2 and TRBJ2-1; D not resolved. The CDR3 totals 13 residues. V gave up 2 bases and J gave up 4 bases, with 6 bases separating them. CDR1 is SGHAT and CDR2 is FQNNGV in the germline V gene. CDR3 DNA: TGTGCCAGCAGCTTAAACCCGTACAATGAGCAGTTCTTC. Its protein product is CASSLNPYNEQFF.

This rearrangement joins TRBV9 to TRBJ1-1; D is unresolved. Trimming pared 4 bases from V and 0 bases from J, leaving 7 bases between. The CDR3 is 13 residues long. Germline CDR1 SGDLS, CDR2 YYNGEE. The CDR3: CASSPSLNTEAFF. The DNA of the CDR3 is TGTGCCAGCAGCCCCTCACTGAACACTGAAGCTTTCTTT.

The rearrangement uses TRBV21-1 and TRBJ1-1; the table's D call of TRBD1 was not tested on the DNA. TRBV21-1 is tagged as a pseudogene. This CDR3 has 16 residues. The CDR3 loop is CASSKEGQGGYTEAFF. In DNA, the CDR3 is TGTGCCAGCAGCAAAGAGGGACAGGGGGGTTACACTGAAGCTTTCTTT.

The V and J genes are TRBV19 and TRBJ2-1; no definite D call. CDR1 is LNHDA, CDR2 SQIVND, per germline (reference sequence). This CDR3 is 14 amino acids long. V was pared by 3 bases and J by 0 bases, with 6 bases between. CDR3 sequence: CASSMWGSYNEQFF. In nucleotides, the CDR3 is TGTGCCAGTAGTATGTGGGGCTCCTACAATGAGCAGTTCTTC.

The chain carries TRBV24-1 and TRBJ1-2; D is perhaps TRBD1 (5 bases). V was trimmed by 0 bases and J by 8 bases, leaving 9 bases between them. Germline loops: CDR1 KGHDR, CDR2 SFDVKD. The CDR3 contains 13 residues. DNA for the CDR3: TGTGCCACCAGTGATTTGCGTGGGGACGGCTACACCTTC. As protein: CATSDLRGDGYTF.

The CDR3 spells CASRSQGSTYGYTF. The CDR3 bases are TGTGCCAGCAGGTCACAGGGATCCACCTATGGCTACACCTTC. J is TRBJ1-2 and V is TRBV28, with D maybe TRBD1 (6 bases). The V end lost 6 bases, the J end lost 4 bases, and 15 bases lay between the germline ends. This CDR3 spans 14 amino acids. The germline V gene encodes CDR1 MDHEN and CDR2 SYDVKM.

This chain joins TRBV14 and TRBJ2-3; D is unclear. Germline CDR1 SGHDN, CDR2 FVKESK. Trimming removed 4 bases at V and 6 bases at J, with 5 bases between. The CDR3 is made up of 11 amino acids. The CDR3: CASSLGDTQYF. DNA for the CDR3: TGTGCCAGCAGCCTCGGTGATACGCAGTATTTT.

J is TRBJ1-2 and V is TRBV7-3; tentatively, D is TRBD1 (6 bases). The germline CDR1 and CDR2 sequences are SGHTA and FQGTGA. CDR3 size: 14 residues. V lost 5 bases and J lost 4, with 14 bases in between. The DNA for the CDR3 is TGTGCCAGCAGCAGGGCGGGGGGGCCCTATGGCTACACCTTC. Protein product: CASSRAGGPYGYTF.